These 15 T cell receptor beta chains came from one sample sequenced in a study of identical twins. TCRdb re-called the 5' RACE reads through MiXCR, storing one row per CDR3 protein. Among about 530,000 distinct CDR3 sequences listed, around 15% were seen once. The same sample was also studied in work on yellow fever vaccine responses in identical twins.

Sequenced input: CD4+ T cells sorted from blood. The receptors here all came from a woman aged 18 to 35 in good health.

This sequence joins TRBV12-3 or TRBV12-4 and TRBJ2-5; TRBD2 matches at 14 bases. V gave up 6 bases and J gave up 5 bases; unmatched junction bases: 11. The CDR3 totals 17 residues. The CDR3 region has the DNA TGTGCCAGCAGGGGACTAGCGGGAGCTTTCGGAGTCGAGACCCAGTACTTC. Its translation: CASRGLAGAFGVETQYF.

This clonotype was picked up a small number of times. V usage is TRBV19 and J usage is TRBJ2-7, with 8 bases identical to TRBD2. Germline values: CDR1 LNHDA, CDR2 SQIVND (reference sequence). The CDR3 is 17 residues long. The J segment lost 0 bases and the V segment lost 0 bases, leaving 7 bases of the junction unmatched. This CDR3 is CASSIDRGLAGSYEQYF. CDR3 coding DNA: TGTGCCAGTAGTATAGATCGGGGGCTAGCGGGCTCCTACGAGCAGTACTTC.

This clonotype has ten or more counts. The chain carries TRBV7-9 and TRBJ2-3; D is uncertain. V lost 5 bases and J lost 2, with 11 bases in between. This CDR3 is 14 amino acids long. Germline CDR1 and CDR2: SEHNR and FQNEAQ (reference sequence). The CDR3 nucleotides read TGTGCCAGCAGCCCCCGTTGGCCCACAGATACGCAGTATTTT. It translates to CASSPRWPTDTQYF.

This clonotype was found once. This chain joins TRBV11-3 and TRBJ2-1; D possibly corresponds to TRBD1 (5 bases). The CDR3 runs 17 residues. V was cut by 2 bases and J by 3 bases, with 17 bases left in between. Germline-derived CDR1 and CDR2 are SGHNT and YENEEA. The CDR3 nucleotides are TGTGCCAGCAGCTTACCCTGGGGCCACACAATCTACAATGAGCAGTTCTTC. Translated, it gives CASSLPWGHTIYNEQFF. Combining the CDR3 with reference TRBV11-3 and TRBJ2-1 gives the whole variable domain EAGVVQSPRYKIIEKKQPVAFWCNPISGHNTLYWYLQNLGQGPELLIRYENEEAVDDSQLPKDRFSAERLKGVDSTLKIQPAELGDSAVYLCASSLPWGHTIYNEQFFGPGTRLTVL.

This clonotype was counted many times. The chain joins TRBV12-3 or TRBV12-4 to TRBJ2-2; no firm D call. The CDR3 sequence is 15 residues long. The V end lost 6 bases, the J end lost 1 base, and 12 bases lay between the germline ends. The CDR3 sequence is CASRLQRLNTGELFF. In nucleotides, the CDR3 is TGTGCCAGCAGGCTACAGAGACTGAACACCGGGGAGCTGTTTTTT.

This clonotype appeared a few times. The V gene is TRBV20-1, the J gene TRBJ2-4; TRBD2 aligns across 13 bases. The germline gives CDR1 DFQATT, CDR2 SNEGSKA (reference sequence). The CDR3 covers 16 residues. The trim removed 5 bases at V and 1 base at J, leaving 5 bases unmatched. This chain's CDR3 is CSAVTSGRAAKNIQYF. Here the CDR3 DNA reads TGCAGTGCTGTCACTAGCGGGAGGGCCGCCAAAAACATTCAGTACTTC.

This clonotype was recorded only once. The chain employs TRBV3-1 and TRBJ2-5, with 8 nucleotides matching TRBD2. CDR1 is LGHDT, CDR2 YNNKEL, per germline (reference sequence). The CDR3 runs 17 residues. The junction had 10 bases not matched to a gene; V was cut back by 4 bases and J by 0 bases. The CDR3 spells CASSRAGDADNQETQYF. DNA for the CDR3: TGTGCCAGCAGCCGAGCGGGGGACGCAGACAACCAAGAGACCCAGTACTTC.

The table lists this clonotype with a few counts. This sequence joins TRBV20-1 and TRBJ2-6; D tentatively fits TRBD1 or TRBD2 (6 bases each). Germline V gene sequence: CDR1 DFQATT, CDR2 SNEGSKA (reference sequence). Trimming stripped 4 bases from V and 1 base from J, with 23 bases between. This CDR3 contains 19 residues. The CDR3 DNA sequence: TGCAGTGCTACTGGAGGGGGTAGGACAGCTCAATCTGGGGCCAACGTCCTGACTTTC. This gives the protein CSATGGGRTAQSGANVLTF.

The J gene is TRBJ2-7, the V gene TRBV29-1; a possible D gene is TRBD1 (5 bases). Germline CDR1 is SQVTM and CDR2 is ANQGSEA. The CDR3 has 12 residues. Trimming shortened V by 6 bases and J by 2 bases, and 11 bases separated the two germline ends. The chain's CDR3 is CSVRHRTYEQYV. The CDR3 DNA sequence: TGCAGCGTCCGTCACAGGACCTACGAGCAGTACGTC.

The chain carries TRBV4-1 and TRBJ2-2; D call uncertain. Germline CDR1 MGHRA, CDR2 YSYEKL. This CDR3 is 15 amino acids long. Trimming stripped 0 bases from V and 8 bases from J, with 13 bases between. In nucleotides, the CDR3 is TGCGCCAGCAGCCAAGATAGTGAAGGAGTGGGGGAGCTGTTTTTT. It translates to CASSQDSEGVGELFF.

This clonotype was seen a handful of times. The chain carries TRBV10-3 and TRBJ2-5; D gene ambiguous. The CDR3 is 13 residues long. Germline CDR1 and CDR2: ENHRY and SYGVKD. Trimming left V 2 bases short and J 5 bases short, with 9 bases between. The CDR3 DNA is TGTGCCATCAGTGAGAAGAGTGTGGAGACCCAGTACTTC. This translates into CAISEKSVETQYF.

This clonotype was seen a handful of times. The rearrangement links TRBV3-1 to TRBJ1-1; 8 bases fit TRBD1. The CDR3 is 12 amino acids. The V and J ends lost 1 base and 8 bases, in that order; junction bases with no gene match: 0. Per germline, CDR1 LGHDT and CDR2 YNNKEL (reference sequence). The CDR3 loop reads CASSQGDREAFF. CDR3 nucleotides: TGTGCCAGCAGCCAAGGGGACAGGGAAGCTTTCTTT.

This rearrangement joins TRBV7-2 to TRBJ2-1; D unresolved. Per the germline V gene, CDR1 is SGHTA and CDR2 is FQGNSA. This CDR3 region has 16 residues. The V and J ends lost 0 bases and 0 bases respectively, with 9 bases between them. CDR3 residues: CASSLAAVLSYNEQFF. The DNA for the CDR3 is TGTGCCAGCAGCTTAGCGGCAGTGCTCTCCTACAATGAGCAGTTCTTC.

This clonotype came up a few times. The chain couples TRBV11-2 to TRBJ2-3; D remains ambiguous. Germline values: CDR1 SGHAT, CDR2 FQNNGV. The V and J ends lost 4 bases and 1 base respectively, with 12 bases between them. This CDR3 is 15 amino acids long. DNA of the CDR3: TGTGCCAGCAGCTCCGTTCTATGGGGCACAGATACGCAGTATTTT. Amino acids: CASSSVLWGTDTQYF.

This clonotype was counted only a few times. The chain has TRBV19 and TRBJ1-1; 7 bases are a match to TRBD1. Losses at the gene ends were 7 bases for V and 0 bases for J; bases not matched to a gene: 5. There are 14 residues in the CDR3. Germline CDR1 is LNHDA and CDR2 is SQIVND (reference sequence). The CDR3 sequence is CASIPGQVNTEAFF. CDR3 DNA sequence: TGTGCCAGTATCCCCGGACAGGTGAACACTGAAGCTTTCTTT.